This paragraph covers one T cell receptor (beta chain) sequence. Its cognate antigen is unknown. Second-dose schedules of about 4 or about 12 weeks were combined. The data were taken from a study of T cell responses to AZD1222 COVID-19 vaccine. Germline lookup yields CDR1 LGHDT and CDR2 YNNKEL (reference sequence). Trimming took 2 bases from V and 2 from J; bases not matched to a gene: 8. The CDR3 sequence is 16 residues long. The table came from immunoSEQ multiplex PCR; TCRdb's copy has only in-frame clones and leaves some out. The sample contains some 180,000 clones, around nine tenths of which appear only once. Study-level results: Baseline testing showed seropositivity in only six AZD1222 recipients.

The chain combines TRBV3-1 (or the pseudogene TRBV3-2) with TRBJ2-5; 7 bases align to TRBD2. The TCR was taken from an adult who received the AZD1222 COVID-19 vaccine. The material sequenced was peripheral blood, taken 28 days after the second AZD1222 dose. In DNA form, the CDR3 reads TGTGCCAGCAGCCAACAGCGGGGACCAGTACAAGAGACCCAGTACTTC. This translates into CASSQQRGPVQETQYF.